This TCR beta chain was recovered during a study of metastatic and nonmetastatic thyroid tumors. Study summary: Blood and tumor or nodule tissue repertoires from malignant and benign thyroid patients were compared. Findings and caveats of the study: TCR beta diversity was reportedly significantly higher in malignant thyroid tumors than benign nodules, in blood and tumor.

Many counts were recorded for this clone. Its matching antigen is unknown. No patient had received any treatment before thyroid surgery. In the original workflow: The study built a papillary thyroid cancer distant-metastasis classifier from CDR3 differences across clinicopathological groups. Via MiXCR, TCRdb re-called the PCR reads. Clone size and V and J calls follow TCRdb, not the original study. The profile shows tens of thousands of clones, about an eighth of them singletons. Germline values: CDR1 SGHRS, CDR2 YFSETQ. The CDR3 extends over 15 amino acids. V trimming: 3 bases; J trimming: 3 bases; junction bases outside the gene matches: 5.

The material sequenced was blood. This sequence was found in a female donor with papillary thyroid cancer or a benign thyroid nodule (not recorded which). Some clones in this sample may be carry-over from other donors' samples. This chain connects TRBV5-1 to TRBJ1-2; TRBD1 matches 10 bases. The CDR3, as DNA: TGCGCCAGCAGCTCCGGACAGGGGGGTTACTATGGCTACACCTTC. It is translated as CASSSGQGGYYGYTF.